Below are 29 T cell receptor beta chains sequenced from a single sample in a study of shared clonotypes between healthy human individuals. TCRdb's copy holds only in-frame clones and misses some; the assay was immunoSEQ multiplex PCR. Counted here are some 2.4 million clones, 93% occurring once; the ten biggest clones make up 0.36%. Sequencing was carried out using naive CD4+ T cells from PBMCs. Subset meaning: CD45RA+ positively selected. Receptors were obtained from a young man in good health. Some clones in this sample may be carry-over from other donors' samples.

The V and J genes are TRBV9 and TRBJ2-7, with D hard to call. CDR1 SGDLS and CDR2 YYNGEE come from the germline V gene. Trimming pared 4 bases from V and 2 bases from J, leaving 13 bases between. CDR3 length equals 14 residues. CDR3 in DNA: TGTGCCAGCAGCCCGCGACGGGTAGCCTACGAGCAGTACTTC. It translates to CASSPRRVAYEQYF. The full variable domain, rest sourced from reference TRBV9 and TRBJ2-7, is DSGVTQTPKHLITATGQRVTLRCSPRSGDLSVYWYQQSLDQGLQFLIQYYNGEERAKGNILERFSAQQFPDLHSELNLSSLELGDSALYFCASSPRRVAYEQYFGPGTRLTVT.

This chain uses TRBV10-3 with TRBJ1-1; 8 bases map to TRBD1. Germline V gene sequence: CDR1 ENHRY, CDR2 SYGVKD. Trimming at V came to 9 bases and at J to 2 bases, leaving 5 bases not matched to a gene. This CDR3 has 13 residues. The CDR3 bases are TGTGCCATAGGGGACAGGCAAAACACTGAAGCTTTCTTT. It encodes CAIGDRQNTEAFF.

This chain joins TRBV27 and TRBJ2-7; unclear D gene. V was clipped by 3 bases and J by 2 bases, with 8 bases between them. Germline V lookup: CDR1 MNHEY, CDR2 SMNVEV (reference sequence). The CDR3 length is 13 residues. CDR3 sequence (DNA): TGTGCCAGCAGTTTGAGGAACCCCTACGAGCAGTACTTC. Amino acid sequence: CASSLRNPYEQYF.

This clone was detected only once. The rearrangement uses TRBV6-5 and TRBJ2-5; TRBD2 matches at 7 bases. Germline V CDR1 and CDR2: MNHEY, SVGAGI. Germline trimming cut 7 bases from V and 5 bases from J; bases unmatched to any gene: 13. This CDR3 region has 15 residues. CDR3 region: CASTRSREAGETQYF. CDR3 DNA sequence: TGTGCCAGCACCCGTAGTCGGGAGGCGGGGGAGACCCAGTACTTC.

This clone occurred once. This sequence joins TRBV5-5 and TRBJ1-1; possible D gene TRBD1, 6 bases. Germline V gives CDR1 SGHKS, CDR2 YYEKEE (reference sequence). CDR3 length equals 15 residues. The ends were cut back, 1 base at V and 1 base at J, with 11 bases in the middle. This CDR3 reads CASSLKGGTNTEAFF. The CDR3 DNA is TGTGCCAGCAGCTTGAAAGGGGGAACGAACACTGAAGCTTTCTTT. The whole variable domain, filled in from reference TRBV5-5 and TRBJ1-1, reads DAGVTQSPTHLIKTRGQQVTLRCSPISGHKSVSWYQQVLGQGPQFIFQYYEKEERGRGNFPDRFSARQFPNYSSELNVNALLLGDSALYLCASSLKGGTNTEAFFGQGTRLTVV.

This clone was recorded only once. The rearrangement uses TRBV18 and TRBJ1-3; TRBD1 is a possible D gene (5 bases). Deletions cut 6 bases from V and 1 base from J, with 16 bases between. Germline lookup yields CDR1 KGHSH and CDR2 LQKENI. The CDR3 contains 16 residues. CDR3 residues: CASSLHGAGSGNTIYF. The CDR3 DNA sequence: TGTGCCAGCTCGCTCCACGGGGCGGGATCTGGAAACACCATATATTTT.

V and J are TRBV28 and TRBJ1-1; D perhaps matches TRBD1 (5 bases). Germline-derived CDR1 and CDR2 are MDHEN and SYDVKM. The V and J ends lost 5 bases and 4 bases respectively, with 20 bases between them. CDR3 length: 16 amino acids. CDR3 in amino acids: CASSPIRGGVATEAFF. In DNA, the CDR3 is TGTGCCAGCAGTCCCATCCGGGGCGGGGTGGCCACTGAAGCTTTCTTT. The full variable domain, rest sourced from reference TRBV28 and TRBJ1-1, is DVKVTQSSRYLVKRTGEKVFLECVQDMDHENMFWYRQDPGLGLRLIYFSYDVKMKEKGDIPEGYSVSREKKERFSLILESASTNQTSMYLCASSPIRGGVATEAFFGQGTRLTVV.

The chain is built from TRBV7-3 and TRBJ1-1; 7 bases line up with TRBD1. This CDR3 spans 13 amino acids. V trimming: 3 bases; J trimming: 4 bases; junction bases outside the gene matches: 2. Germline CDR1 SGHTA, CDR2 FQGTGA. The CDR3 coding sequence is TGTGCCAGCAGCTTCGGGACAGCCACTGAAGCTTTCTTT. Amino acids: CASSFGTATEAFF.

This sequence joins TRBV7-3 and TRBJ2-1; 12 positions match TRBD2. V lost 2 bases and J lost 4; bases outside the gene matches: 3. Germline V gene sequence: CDR1 SGHTA, CDR2 FQGTGA. CDR3 size: 16 residues. The CDR3 DNA is TGTGCCAGCAGCTTACAAGGACTAGCGGGGTACAATGAGCAGTTCTTC. Translated: CASSLQGLAGYNEQFF.

Only a few counts were recorded for this clone. The gene calls are TRBV2 and TRBJ1-3; possible D gene TRBD1, 5 bases. The CDR3 totals 14 residues. CDR1 and CDR2 (germline): SNHLY, FYNNEI. Trimming cost V 7 bases and J 0 bases, with 10 bases left between them. The CDR3 DNA follows: TGTGCCAGCAATGAGGGGAGCTCTGGAAACACCATATATTTT. Its protein is CASNEGSSGNTIYF.

The chain carries TRBV7-6 and TRBJ1-5; tentative D call: TRBD1 (6 bases). The V and J ends lost 1 base and 7 bases respectively, with 14 bases between them. The CDR3 is 15 amino acids. Germline CDR1 is SGHVS and CDR2 is FNYEAQ. CDR3 nucleotides: TGTGCCAGCAGCTTAGAACAGGGTTTCAGGCAGCCCCAGCATTTT. This codes for CASSLEQGFRQPQHF.

The chain uses TRBV7-9 and TRBJ1-2, with TRBD1 matching 7 bases. The CDR3 runs to 12 residues. CDR1 and CDR2 (germline): SEHNR, FQNEAQ (reference sequence). Trimming cost V 1 base and J 13 bases; bases outside gene matches: 6. CDR3 coding DNA: TGTGCCAGCAGCTTAGGAGAGGGGGCGTTCACCTTC. Translated, it gives CASSLGEGAFTF.

V and J are TRBV29-1 and TRBJ2-5; 12 bases are a match to TRBD2. V gave up 6 bases and J gave up 4 bases; unmatched junction bases: 6. CDR1 is SQVTM and CDR2 is ANQGSEA in the germline V gene. This CDR3 is built from 14 residues. The CDR3 spells CSVRLAGASETQYF. The DNA of the CDR3 is TGCAGCGTCAGACTAGCGGGAGCGTCAGAGACCCAGTACTTC.

Remarks on this clone: This CDR3 is also generated by other DNA sequences in the sample. The chain carries TRBV5-1 and TRBJ2-1; 7 positions match TRBD1. This CDR3 comprises 15 residues. Germline CDR1 reads SGHRS; CDR2 reads YFSETQ. J lost 3 bases, V lost 0 bases, and 3 bases had no gene match. The CDR3 bases are TGCGCCAGCAGCTTGGCCGGGGACAGCTACAATGAGCAGTTCTTC. This codes for CASSLAGDSYNEQFF.

In the case of this clone: This CDR3 is also generated by other DNA sequences in the sample. The V gene is TRBV7-6, the J gene TRBJ1-3; D call uncertain. CDR1 and CDR2 (germline): SGHVS, FNYEAQ. V lost 1 base, J lost 1 base, and 5 bases lay in between. The CDR3 contains 14 residues. The CDR3 here is CASSLVGSGNTIYF. The CDR3 bases are TGTGCCAGCAGCTTAGTTGGATCTGGAAACACCATATATTTT.

Comment on this clone: Additional DNA sequences in this sample encode the identical CDR3. This rearrangement joins TRBV7-9 to TRBJ2-1, with 13 bases matching TRBD2. Germline V gives CDR1 SEHNR, CDR2 FQNEAQ (reference sequence). The CDR3 spans 15 residues. Trimming took 5 bases from V and 7 from J; bases not matched to a gene: 5. This chain's CDR3 is CASSPGLAGVNEQFF. Here the CDR3 DNA reads TGTGCCAGCAGCCCCGGACTAGCGGGAGTAAATGAGCAGTTCTTC. The whole variable domain, filled in from reference TRBV7-9 and TRBJ2-1, reads DTGVSQNPRHKITKRGQNVTFRCDPISEHNRLYWYRQTLGQGPEFLTYFQNEAQLEKSRLLSDRFSAERPKGSFSTLEIQRTEQGDSAMYLCASSPGLAGVNEQFFGPGTRLTVL.

This chain links TRBV10-3 with TRBJ1-2; weak D call: TRBD1 (5 bases). CDR1 is ENHRY, CDR2 SYGVKD, per germline. This CDR3 contains 15 residues. Trimming took 6 bases from V and 3 from J, leaving 17 bases between them. CDR3 residues: CAIRRDQGGDYGYTF. In DNA form, the CDR3 reads TGTGCCATCAGGAGGGACCAGGGAGGCGACTATGGCTACACCTTC.

This sequence joins TRBV7-9 and TRBJ1-2; 7 bases line up with TRBD1. V shed 1 base, J shed 0 bases, and the junction held 5 bases outside the gene matches. CDR1 is SEHNR and CDR2 is FQNEAQ in the germline V gene (reference sequence). The CDR3 covers 16 residues. CDR3 protein: CASSLGRGPANYGYTF. The CDR3 DNA reads as TGTGCCAGCAGCTTAGGAAGGGGGCCCGCTAACTATGGCTACACCTTC.

The chain employs TRBV9 and TRBJ2-5; 10 bases line up with TRBD2. The CDR3 is made up of 14 amino acids. Per the germline V gene, CDR1 is SGDLS and CDR2 is YYNGEE. Trimming took 0 bases from V and 11 from J; bases not matched to a gene: 7. The CDR3 DNA sequence: TGTGCCAGCAGCGTAGGTACTAGCGGGGAGTATCAGTACTTC. Its translation is CASSVGTSGEYQYF.

The V gene is TRBV7-2, the J gene TRBJ1-1, with 7 bases that match TRBD1. The CDR3 runs 16 residues. Per the germline V gene, CDR1 is SGHTA and CDR2 is FQGNSA. The ends lost 2 bases at V and 4 bases at J; junction bases unmatched: 10. The CDR3 loop reads CASSLRSGAGGTEAFF. DNA of the CDR3: TGTGCCAGCAGCTTAAGATCTGGGGCAGGGGGCACTGAAGCTTTCTTT.

Here the CDR3 reads CATSGSLGDTEAFF. DNA for the CDR3: TGTGCCACCAGCGGCTCTCTAGGGGACACTGAAGCTTTCTTT. The J gene is TRBJ1-1, the V gene TRBV15, with D possibly TRBD1 on 5 matching bases. Trimming pared 5 bases from V and 3 bases from J, leaving 13 bases between. The CDR3 totals 14 residues. Germline-derived CDR1 and CDR2 are LNHNV and YYDKDF (reference sequence).

The chain uses TRBV28 and TRBJ2-2; 7 bases agree with TRBD1. This CDR3 is 18 amino acids long. V was clipped by 5 bases and J by 2 bases; unmatched bases: 14. Germline V gives CDR1 MDHEN, CDR2 SYDVKM. The CDR3 coding sequence is TGTGCCAGCAGTCGTTGGCCTTTGGGGACAGAAAACACCGGGGAGCTGTTTTTT. Its protein is CASSRWPLGTENTGELFF.

V gene TRBV2 combines with J gene TRBJ2-7; D tentatively reads TRBD1 or TRBD2 (5 bases each). The CDR3 is 15 amino acids. V dropped 0 bases and J dropped 4 bases, with 13 bases sitting between them. Germline V gene lookup returns CDR1 SNHLY and CDR2 FYNNEI. As DNA, the CDR3 is TGTGCCAGCAGTGAAGCGAGGGGCCTAAGATACGAGCAGTACTTC. It translates to CASSEARGLRYEQYF.

This sequence joins TRBV7-2 and TRBJ1-3, with D unclear. Germline CDR1 reads SGHTA; CDR2 reads FQGNSA. This CDR3 region has 16 residues. The V end lost 1 base, the J end lost 7 bases, and 17 bases lay between the germline ends. The CDR3 DNA reads as TGTGCCAGCAGCTTAGGTGCCCGTTTATACTGGAACACCATATATTTT. Protein product: CASSLGARLYWNTIYF. Combining the CDR3 with reference TRBV7-2 and TRBJ1-3 gives the whole variable domain GAGVSQSPSNKVTEKGKDVELRCDPISGHTALYWYRQSLGQGLEFLIYFQGNSAPDKSGLPSDRFSAERTGGSVSTLTIQRTQQEDSAVYLCASSLGARLYWNTIYFGEGSWLTVV.

This rearrangement joins TRBV7-3 to TRBJ2-3; TRBD1 is a possible D gene (5 bases). V was clipped by 2 bases and J by 6 bases, with 9 bases between them. CDR3 size: 13 residues. Germline V lookup: CDR1 SGHTA, CDR2 FQGTGA. CDR3 region: CASSLGAEDTQYF. CDR3 DNA: TGTGCCAGCAGCTTAGGGGCGGAGGATACGCAGTATTTT.

The chain uses TRBV11-2 and TRBJ1-2, with D possibly TRBD1 on 6 matching bases. CDR1 and CDR2 from the germline V gene are SGHAT and FQNNGV. V dropped 1 base and J dropped 1 base, with 16 bases sitting between them. The CDR3 totals 17 residues. The CDR3 coding sequence is TGTGCCAGCAGCTTAGGAGGGGGGAGAACTCTTAACTATGGCTACACCTTC. Amino acids: CASSLGGGRTLNYGYTF.

The rearrangement links TRBV5-5 to TRBJ2-3; either TRBD1 or TRBD2 may supply D (6 bases each). CDR1 and CDR2 from the germline V gene are SGHKS and YYEKEE (reference sequence). This CDR3 is 16 amino acids long. Trimming removed 0 bases from V and 1 base from J, with 12 bases in between. The CDR3 region is CASSLDGGAGTDTQYF. CDR3 nucleotides: TGTGCCAGCAGCTTGGACGGGGGCGCGGGCACAGATACGCAGTATTTT.

The V gene is TRBV29-1, the J gene TRBJ2-1; no reliable D call. V was trimmed by 4 bases and J by 4 bases, leaving 11 bases between them. CDR3 length: 13 residues. Germline V gene sequence: CDR1 SQVTM, CDR2 ANQGSEA. The CDR3 region is CSVGESEYNEQFF. In nucleotides, the CDR3 is TGCAGCGTTGGAGAGAGCGAATACAATGAGCAGTTCTTC.

A remark on this clone: Different DNA sequences within this sample yield the same CDR3. The chain joins TRBV18 to TRBJ1-3; D is unclear. The CDR3 has 14 residues. Between the trimmed V and J ends, which lost 3 bases and 0 bases, there was a span of 6 bases. CDR1 is KGHSH, CDR2 LQKENI, per germline. CDR3 in amino acids: CASSPQSSGNTIYF. As DNA, the CDR3 is TGTGCCAGCTCACCCCAGTCCTCTGGAAACACCATATATTTT.